Sequencing of this TCR beta chain was carried out in a study of blood T cell repertoires in COVID-19. Study as a whole: Acute-phase and convalescent COVID-19 samples originated in the United States, Italy and Spain.

Recovered Cohort 3 donors showed two negative PCRs, clearance, or symptom resolution. Germline V CDR1 and CDR2: MNHEY, SVGAGI. The CDR3 extends over 15 amino acids. Trimming cost V 6 bases and J 2 bases; bases outside gene matches: 7. Profiling relied on immunoSEQ multiplex PCR, and the TCRdb table lists in-frame clones only, not all of them. The sample carries roughly 200,000 clones, roughly 87% recorded once. The source material was PBMCs or T cells enriched from blood (not recorded which). The source of this sequence is a woman aged 25 to 45 who had recovered from COVID-19. The rearrangement joins TRBV6-5 to TRBJ1-2; 9 bases match TRBD1. CDR3 protein: CASSFGQGLNYGYTF. Here the CDR3 DNA reads TGTGCCAGCAGCTTTGGACAGGGGCTGAACTATGGCTACACCTTC.